This T cell receptor beta chain was identified in a study of blood T cell repertoires in COVID-19. Turning to the study itself: Acute and convalescent COVID-19 specimens originated in the United States, Italy and Spain. Sources were T cells, B-cell-depleted T cells, or PBMCs; the material itself was cDNA or gDNA.

Germline V lookup: CDR1 SQVTM, CDR2 ANQGSEA. V shed 1 base and J 5 bases; nucleotides not matched to a gene: 13. The CDR3 sequence is 16 residues long. Authors' data handling: Reference gene primers were amplified, and this amplification served to estimate nucleated cell counts. TCRdb keeps only in-frame clones here, not all; method: immunoSEQ multiplex PCR. Clonal size and the V and J genes are those of that table, whereas D and trimming came from the DNA. The sample carries tens of thousands of clones, roughly 88% recorded once. The chain employs TRBV29-1 and TRBJ1-2, with 7 bases aligning to TRBD1. What was sequenced was peripheral blood. This receptor was identified in a man aged 45-60 years with acute or convalescent COVID-19. The CDR3 region is CSVEATGTAGLYGYTF. In DNA, the CDR3 is TGCAGCGTTGAAGCTACCGGGACAGCAGGACTTTATGGCTACACCTTC.